This TCR beta chain was recorded in a study of CD8+ T cells in alopecia areata. Overall study findings and caveats: In blood and scalp, many expanded lesional clones persisted during tofacitinib. Tofacitinib significantly decreased scalp clonality and expanded CD8+ clones among top 100.

For this clone: Its antigen is still unknown.

The CDR3 contains 14 residues. The germline gives CDR1 LNHDA, CDR2 SQIVND (reference sequence). V shed 8 bases and J 1 base; nucleotides not matched to a gene: 6. Regarding treatment: oral pan-JAK inhibitor, 5-10 mg twice daily. Sequencing used cDNA as its template, made by extracting RNA and reverse transcribing it. Here immunoSEQ multiplex PCR was the method, and the copy in TCRdb shows in-frame clones only, minus some. Seen here are approximately 90,000 clones, around 71% observed once, and the top ten hold 17%. This receptor was taken from a human donor with alopecia areata. The chain combines TRBV19 with TRBJ1-1, with 8 bases fitting TRBD1. This specimen consisted of CD8+ T cells sorted from blood, obtained at approximately week 42, from a patient treated with tofacitinib. The CDR3 DNA reads as TGTGCCAGTCTGACAGGGGCGAAGAACACTGAAGCTTTCTTT. This translates into CASLTGAKNTEAFF.